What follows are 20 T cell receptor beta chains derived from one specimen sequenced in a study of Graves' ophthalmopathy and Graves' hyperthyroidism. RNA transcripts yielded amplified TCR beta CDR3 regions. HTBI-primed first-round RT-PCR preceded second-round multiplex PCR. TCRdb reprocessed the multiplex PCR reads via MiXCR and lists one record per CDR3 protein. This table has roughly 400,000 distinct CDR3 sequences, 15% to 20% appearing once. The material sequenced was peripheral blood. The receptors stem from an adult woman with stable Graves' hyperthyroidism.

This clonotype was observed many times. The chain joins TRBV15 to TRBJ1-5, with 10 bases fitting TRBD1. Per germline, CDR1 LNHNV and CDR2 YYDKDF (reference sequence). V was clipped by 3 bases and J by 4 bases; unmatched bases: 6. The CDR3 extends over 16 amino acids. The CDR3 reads CATSSAGQGLNQPQHF. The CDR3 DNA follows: TGTGCCACCAGCAGCGCGGGACAGGGGTTAAATCAGCCCCAGCATTTT.

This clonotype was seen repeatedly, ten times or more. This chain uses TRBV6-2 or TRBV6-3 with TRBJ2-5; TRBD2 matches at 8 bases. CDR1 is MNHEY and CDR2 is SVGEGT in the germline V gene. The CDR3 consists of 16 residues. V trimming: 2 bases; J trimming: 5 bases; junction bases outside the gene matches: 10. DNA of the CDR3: TGTGCCAGCAGTTACACGCCTAGCGGGCTAGACGAGACCCAGTACTTC. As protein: CASSYTPSGLDETQYF.

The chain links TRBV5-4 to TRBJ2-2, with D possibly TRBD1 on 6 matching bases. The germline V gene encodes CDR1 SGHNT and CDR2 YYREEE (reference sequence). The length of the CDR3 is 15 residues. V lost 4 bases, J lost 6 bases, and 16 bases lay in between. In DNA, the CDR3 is TGTGCCAGCAGCCCGGCGACCAGGGGCGCCGGGGAGCTGTTTTTT. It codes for CASSPATRGAGELFF.

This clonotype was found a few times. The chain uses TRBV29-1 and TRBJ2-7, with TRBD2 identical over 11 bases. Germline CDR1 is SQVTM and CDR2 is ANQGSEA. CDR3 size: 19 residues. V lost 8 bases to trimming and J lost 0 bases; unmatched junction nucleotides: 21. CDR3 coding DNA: TGCAGCTTCCGCCGGACTAGCGGGCTAAACTCAAATAACTCCTACGAGCAGTACTTC. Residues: CSFRRTSGLNSNNSYEQYF.

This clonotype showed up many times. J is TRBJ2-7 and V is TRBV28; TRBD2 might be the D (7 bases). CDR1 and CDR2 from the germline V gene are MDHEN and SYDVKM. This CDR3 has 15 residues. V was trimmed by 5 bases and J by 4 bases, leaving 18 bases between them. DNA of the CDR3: TGTGCCAGCAGTGGGGGGGGGCAGGGGAAATACGAGCAGTACTTC. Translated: CASSGGGQGKYEQYF.

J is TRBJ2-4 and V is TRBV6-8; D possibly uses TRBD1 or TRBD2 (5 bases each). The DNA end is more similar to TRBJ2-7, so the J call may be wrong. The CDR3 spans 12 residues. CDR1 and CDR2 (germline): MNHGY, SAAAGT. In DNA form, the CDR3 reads TGTGCCAGCAGTTACTTCGGGGCCGAGCAGTACTTC. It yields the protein CASSYFGAEQYF.

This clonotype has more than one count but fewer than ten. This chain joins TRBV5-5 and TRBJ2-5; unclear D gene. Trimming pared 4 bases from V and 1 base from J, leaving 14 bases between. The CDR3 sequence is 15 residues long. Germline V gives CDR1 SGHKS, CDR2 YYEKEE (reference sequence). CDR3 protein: CASSPLGYSQETQYF. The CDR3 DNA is TGTGCCAGCAGCCCCCTAGGTTACAGCCAAGAGACCCAGTACTTC.

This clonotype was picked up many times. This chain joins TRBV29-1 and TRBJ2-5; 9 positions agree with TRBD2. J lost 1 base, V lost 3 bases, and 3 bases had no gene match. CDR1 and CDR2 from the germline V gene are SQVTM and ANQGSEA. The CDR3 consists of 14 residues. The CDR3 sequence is CSVDPAGGQETQYF. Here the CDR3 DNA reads TGCAGCGTTGATCCAGCGGGAGGCCAAGAGACCCAGTACTTC.

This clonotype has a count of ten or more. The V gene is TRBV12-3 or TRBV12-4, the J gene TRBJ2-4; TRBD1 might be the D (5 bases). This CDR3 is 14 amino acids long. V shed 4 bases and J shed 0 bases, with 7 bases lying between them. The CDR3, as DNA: TGTGCCAGCAGTTCAGGGTTAGCCAAAAACATTCAGTACTTC. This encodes CASSSGLAKNIQYF.

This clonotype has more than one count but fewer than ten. The CDR3: CASSVVKNTEAFF. CDR3 DNA sequence: TGCGCCAGCAGTGTCGTGAAGAACACTGAAGCTTTCTTT. J is TRBJ1-1 and V is TRBV10-2; D remains unclear. Germline V CDR1 and CDR2: WSHSY, SAAADI. V was clipped by 4 bases and J by 1 base, with 7 bases between them. The CDR3 loop spans 13 amino acids.

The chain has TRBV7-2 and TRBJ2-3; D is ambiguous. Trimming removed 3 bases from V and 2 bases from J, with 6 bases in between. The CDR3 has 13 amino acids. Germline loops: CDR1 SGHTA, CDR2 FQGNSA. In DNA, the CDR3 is TGTGCCAGCAGCTTGATCAACACAGATACGCAGTATTTT. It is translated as CASSLINTDTQYF.

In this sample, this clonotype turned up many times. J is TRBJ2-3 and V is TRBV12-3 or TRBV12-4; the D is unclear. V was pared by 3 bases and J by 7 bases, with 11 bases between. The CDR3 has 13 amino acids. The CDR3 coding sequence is TGTGCCAGCAGTTTTAGTCTGGCAAATACGCAGTATTTT. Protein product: CASSFSLANTQYF.

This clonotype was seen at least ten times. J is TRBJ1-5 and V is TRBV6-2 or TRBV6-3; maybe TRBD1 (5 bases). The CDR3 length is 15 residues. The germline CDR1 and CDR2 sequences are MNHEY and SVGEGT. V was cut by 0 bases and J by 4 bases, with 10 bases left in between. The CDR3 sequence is CASSYSDSANQPQHF. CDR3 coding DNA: TGTGCCAGCAGTTACTCAGACAGCGCAAATCAGCCCCAGCATTTT.

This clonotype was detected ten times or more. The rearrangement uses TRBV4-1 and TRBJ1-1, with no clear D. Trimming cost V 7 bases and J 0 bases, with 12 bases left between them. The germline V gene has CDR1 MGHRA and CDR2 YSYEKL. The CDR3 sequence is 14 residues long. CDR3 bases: TGCGCCAGCACTAGTCCAGGTATGAACACTGAAGCTTTCTTT. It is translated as CASTSPGMNTEAFF.

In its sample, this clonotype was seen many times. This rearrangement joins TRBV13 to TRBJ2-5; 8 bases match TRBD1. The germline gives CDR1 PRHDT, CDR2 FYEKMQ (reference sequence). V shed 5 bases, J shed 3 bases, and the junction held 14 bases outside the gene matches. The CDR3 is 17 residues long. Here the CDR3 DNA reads TGTGCCAGCAGCGCGTACCTGGACAGGGTAAAGGAAGAGACCCAGTACTTC. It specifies CASSAYLDRVKEETQYF.

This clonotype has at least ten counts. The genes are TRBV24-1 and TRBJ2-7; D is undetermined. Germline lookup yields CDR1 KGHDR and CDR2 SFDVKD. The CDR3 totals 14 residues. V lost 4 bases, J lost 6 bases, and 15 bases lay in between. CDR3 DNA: TGTGCCACCAGTGACCCAAGACACCACACCGAGCAGTACTTC. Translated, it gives CATSDPRHHTEQYF.

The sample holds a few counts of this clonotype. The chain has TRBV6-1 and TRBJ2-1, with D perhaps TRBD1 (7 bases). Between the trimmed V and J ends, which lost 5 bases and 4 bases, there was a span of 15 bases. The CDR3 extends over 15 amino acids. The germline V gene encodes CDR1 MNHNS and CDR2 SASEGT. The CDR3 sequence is CASSPQGGSYNEQFF. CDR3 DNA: TGTGCCAGCAGTCCCCAGGGGGGCAGTTACAATGAGCAGTTCTTC.

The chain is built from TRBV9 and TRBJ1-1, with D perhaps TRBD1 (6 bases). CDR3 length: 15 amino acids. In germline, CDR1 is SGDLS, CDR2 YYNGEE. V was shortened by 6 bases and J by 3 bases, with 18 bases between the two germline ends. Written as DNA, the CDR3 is TGTGCCAGCAACGCGGAGGGGGGGTTGGACACTGAAGCTTTCTTT. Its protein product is CASNAEGGLDTEAFF.

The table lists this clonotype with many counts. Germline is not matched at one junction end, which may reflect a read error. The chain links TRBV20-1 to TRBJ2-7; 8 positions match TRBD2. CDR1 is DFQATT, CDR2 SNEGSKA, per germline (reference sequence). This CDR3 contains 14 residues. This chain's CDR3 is CSARDGLAGDEQHF. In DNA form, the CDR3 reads TGCAGTGCTAGAGACGGGCTAGCGGGCGACGAGCAGCACTTC.

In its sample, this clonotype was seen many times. The CDR3 loop is CASSLEREGRYEQYF. Written as DNA, the CDR3 is TGTGCCAGCAGCCTCGAGCGGGAGGGCCGCTACGAGCAGTACTTC. J is TRBJ2-7 and V is TRBV6-1, with 10 bases fitting TRBD2. The J segment lost 3 bases and the V segment lost 6 bases, leaving 8 bases of the junction unmatched. The CDR3 loop spans 15 amino acids. CDR1 and CDR2 from the germline V gene are MNHNS and SASEGT.